This note documents a single T cell receptor (beta chain) sequence. This sample was taken from a study of blood T cell repertoires in COVID-19. Assay used: immunoSEQ multiplex PCR; TCRdb lists only in-frame clones, some missing. The sample has some 98,000 clones, 75% to 90% seen once. The clonotype originates from a human donor in a cohort sampled during active COVID-19. Sequences were obtained from peripheral blood.

CDR3 sequence (DNA): TGTGCCAGTAGTATAGGGACACTTTCCTACGAGCAGTACTTC. Translation: CASSIGTLSYEQYF. The chain recombines TRBV19 with TRBJ2-7; D may be TRBD1 (5 bases). Per the germline V gene, CDR1 is LNHDA and CDR2 is SQIVND (reference sequence). This CDR3 region has 14 residues. The germline V and J ends were trimmed by 1 base and 1 base, with 8 bases remaining between them.